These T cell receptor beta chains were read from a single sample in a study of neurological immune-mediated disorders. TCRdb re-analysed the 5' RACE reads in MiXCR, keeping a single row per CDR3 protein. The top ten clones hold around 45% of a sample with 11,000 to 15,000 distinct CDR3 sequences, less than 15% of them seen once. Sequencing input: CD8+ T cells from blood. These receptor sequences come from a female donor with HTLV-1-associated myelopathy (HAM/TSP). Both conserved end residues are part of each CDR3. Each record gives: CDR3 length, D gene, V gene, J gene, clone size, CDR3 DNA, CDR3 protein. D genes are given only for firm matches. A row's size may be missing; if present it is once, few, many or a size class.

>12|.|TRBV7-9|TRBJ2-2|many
TGTGCCATCAAGGGTTGGACCGGGGAGCTGTTTTTT
CAIKGWTGELFF
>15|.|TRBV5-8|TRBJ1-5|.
TGTGCCAGCAGCTTGCAGGGATTTAGCAATCAGCCCCAGCATTTT
CASSLQGFSNQPQHF
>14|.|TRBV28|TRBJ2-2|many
TGTGCCAGCAGCGTCCGGGGTTCAGTGGGGGAGCTGTTTTTT
CASSVRGSVGELFF
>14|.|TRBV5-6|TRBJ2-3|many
TGTGCCAGCAGCTACAAGTTTATCACAGATACGCAGTATTTT
CASSYKFITDTQYF
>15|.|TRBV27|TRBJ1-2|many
TGTGCCAGCAGTTTATCCTCGGGCGGAAGTTATGGCTACACCTTC
CASSLSSGGSYGYTF
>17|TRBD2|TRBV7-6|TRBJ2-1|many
TGTGCCAGCAGTCAAACCCTAACTAGCGGGAGGTTTGATGAGCAGTTCTTC
CASSQTLTSGRFDEQFF
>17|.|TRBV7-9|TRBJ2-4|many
TGTGCCAGCAGCAATACTACAGGGAGGAGAGCCAAAAACATTCAGTACTTC
CASSNTTGRRAKNIQYF
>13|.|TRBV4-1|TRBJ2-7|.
TGCGCCAGCAGCCAAGAAACGTACAATGAGCAATACTTC
CASSQETYNEQYF
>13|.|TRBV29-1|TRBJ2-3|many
TGCAGCGTTGAGTCACCGAACACAGATACGCAGTATTTT
CSVESPNTDTQYF
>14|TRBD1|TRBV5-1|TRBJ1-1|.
TGTGCCAGCATGGAGGGAAAGGGGGCCCCTGAAGCTTTCTTT
CASMEGKGAPEAFF
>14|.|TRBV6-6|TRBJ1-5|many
TGTGCCAGCAGTCTCACAGGGCCCCATCAGCCCCAGCATTTT
CASSLTGPHQPQHF
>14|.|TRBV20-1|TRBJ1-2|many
TGCAGTGCTGACCCGAGGGCTCCCTTCTATGGCTACACCTTC
CSADPRAPFYGYTF
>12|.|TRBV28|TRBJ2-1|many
TGTGCCAGCAGTCTAACACTCAATGAGCAGTTCTTC
CASSLTLNEQFF
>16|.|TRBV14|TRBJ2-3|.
TGTGCCAGCATCCAAGTGGAAATATCGGGGATAGATACGCAGTATTTT
CASIQVEISGIDTQYF
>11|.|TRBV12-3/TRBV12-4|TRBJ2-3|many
TGTGCCAGCAGTATGTCAGATACGCAGTATTTT
CASSMSDTQYF
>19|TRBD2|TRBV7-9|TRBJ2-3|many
TGTGCCAGCAGCCCCCCGCTCGGACTAGCGGGCGAGTGGAGAGATACGCAGTATTTT
CASSPPLGLAGEWRDTQYF
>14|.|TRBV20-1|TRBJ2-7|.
TGCAGTGCCGTCGATGCCGGGTCCTCCTACGAGCAGTACTTC
CSAVDAGSSYEQYF
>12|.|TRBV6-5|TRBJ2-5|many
TGTGCCAGCGGTACAGCGCAAGAGACCCAGTACTTC
CASGTAQETQYF
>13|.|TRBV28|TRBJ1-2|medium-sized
TGTGCCAGCAGCCCCGGACGTAACTATGGCTACACCTTC
CASSPGRNYGYTF
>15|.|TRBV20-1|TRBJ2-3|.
TGCAGTGCTAGGGAAGCGGGGAGGGGGACAGATACGCAGTATTTT
CSAREAGRGTDTQYF
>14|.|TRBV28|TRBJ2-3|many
TGTGCCAGCAGTTTAGTGTCTGGCACAGATACGCAGTATTTT
CASSLVSGTDTQYF
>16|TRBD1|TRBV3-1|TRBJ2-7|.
TGTGCCAGCAGCAAAGTCTATCAGGACAGGGATATCGAGCAGTACTTC
CASSKVYQDRDIEQYF
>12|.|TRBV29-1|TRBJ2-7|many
TGCAGCGTTGCCTGGGCAGGATACGAGCAGTACTTC
CSVAWAGYEQYF
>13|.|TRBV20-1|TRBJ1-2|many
TGCAGTGCTAATTCCAGGGATGACTATGGCTACACCTTC
CSANSRDDYGYTF
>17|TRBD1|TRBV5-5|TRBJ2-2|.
TGTGCCAGCATCTTTACGCCGGGACAGGGTCTAGCCGTGGAGCTGTTTTTT
CASIFTPGQGLAVELFF
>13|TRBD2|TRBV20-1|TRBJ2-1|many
TGCAGTGCTGACAGACTAGCGGGGAACGAGCAGTTCTTC
CSADRLAGNEQFF
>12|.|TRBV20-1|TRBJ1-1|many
TGCAGTGCTAGTACTGGTTTCACTGAAGCTTTCTTT
CSASTGFTEAFF
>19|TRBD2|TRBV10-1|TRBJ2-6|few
TGCGCCAGCACCGATGGACTAGCGGATACTAACTCTGGGGCCAACGTCCTGACTTTC
CASTDGLADTNSGANVLTF
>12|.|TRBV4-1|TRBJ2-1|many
TGCGCCAGCAGCCAAGATTGGATTGAGCAGTTCTTC
CASSQDWIEQFF
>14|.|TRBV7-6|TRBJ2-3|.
TGTGTCAGCAGCCTCATTGGACCCACAGATACACAGTATTTT
CVSSLIGPTDTQYF
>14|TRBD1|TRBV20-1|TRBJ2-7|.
TGCAGTGCTGCTCCCGGGACAGGGGGCCACGAGCAGTACTTC
CSAAPGTGGHEQYF
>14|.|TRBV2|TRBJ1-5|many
TGTGCCAGCAGGGATAGGGGCGGCAATCAGCCCCAGCATTTT
CASRDRGGNQPQHF
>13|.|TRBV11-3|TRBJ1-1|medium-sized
TGTGCCAGCAGGCGCCGGGACGACACTGAAGCTTTCTTT
CASRRRDDTEAFF
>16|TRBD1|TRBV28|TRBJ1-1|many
TGTGCCAGCAGTTTATACGCAGGGGGCAGGGGCACTGAAGCTTTCTTT
CASSLYAGGRGTEAFF
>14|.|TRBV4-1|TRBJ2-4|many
TGCGCCAGCAGCCAAGTTAAGTGGGGGGACATTCAGTACTTC
CASSQVKWGDIQYF
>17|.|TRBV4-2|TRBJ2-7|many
TGTGCCAGCAGCCAATTCCTTCGGGGGACTCAATCCTACGAGCAGTACTTC
CASSQFLRGTQSYEQYF
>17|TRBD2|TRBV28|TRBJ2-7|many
TGTGCCAGCAGTCCCCCCCCTATAGCGGGGTACTCCTACGAGCAGTACTTC
CASSPPPIAGYSYEQYF
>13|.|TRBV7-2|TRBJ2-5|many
TGTGCCAGCAGCCCGCCGTACCAAGAGACCCAGTACTTC
CASSPPYQETQYF
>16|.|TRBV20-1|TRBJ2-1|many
TGCAGTGCTCCCACTAGTGCCGTAGATAAGGGCAATGAGCAGTTCTTC
CSAPTSAVDKGNEQFF
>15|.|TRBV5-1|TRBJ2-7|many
TGCGCCAGCAGCTTGGAATATTCGACATCCTACGAGCAGTACTTC
CASSLEYSTSYEQYF
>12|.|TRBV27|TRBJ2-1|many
TGTGCCAGCAGTTTAGTTCACAATGAGCAGTTCTTC
CASSLVHNEQFF
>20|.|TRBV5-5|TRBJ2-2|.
.
CASSLEPRYEQYFGPGELFF
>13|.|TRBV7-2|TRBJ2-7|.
TGTGCCAGCAGCTTAGGGAACTACTACGAGCAGTACTTC
CASSLGNYYEQYF
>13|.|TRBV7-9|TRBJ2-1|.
TGTGCCAGCAGCCCAAATCGGGGCAATGAGCAGTTCTTC
CASSPNRGNEQFF
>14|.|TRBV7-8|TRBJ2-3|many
TGTGCCAGCAGCTTAGGAGCCAACACAGATACGCAGTATTTT
CASSLGANTDTQYF
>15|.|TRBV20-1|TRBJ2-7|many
TGCAGTGCTAGAGCCTCTCGACAGGTCTCCTACGAGCAGTACTTC
CSARASRQVSYEQYF
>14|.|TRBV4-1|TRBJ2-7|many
TGCGCCAGCAGCCAAGTGGGCAGGGCGACCGAGCAGTACTTC
CASSQVGRATEQYF